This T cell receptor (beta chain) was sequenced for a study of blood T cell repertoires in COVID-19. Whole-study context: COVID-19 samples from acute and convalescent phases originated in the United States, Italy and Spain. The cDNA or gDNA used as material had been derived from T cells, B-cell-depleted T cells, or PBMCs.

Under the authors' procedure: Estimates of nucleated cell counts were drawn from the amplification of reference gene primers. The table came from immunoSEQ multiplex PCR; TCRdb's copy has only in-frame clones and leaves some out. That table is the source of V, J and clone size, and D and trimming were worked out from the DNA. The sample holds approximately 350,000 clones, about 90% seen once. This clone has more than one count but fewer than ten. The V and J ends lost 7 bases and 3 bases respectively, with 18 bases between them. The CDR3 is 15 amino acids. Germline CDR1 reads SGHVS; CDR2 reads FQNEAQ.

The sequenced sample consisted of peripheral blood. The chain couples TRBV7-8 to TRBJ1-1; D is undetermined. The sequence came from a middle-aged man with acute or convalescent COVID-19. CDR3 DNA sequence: TGTGCCAGCACCCGATTCCGTGAGGAGGACACTGAAGCTTTCTTT. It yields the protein CASTRFREEDTEAFF.